The sequence of this TCR beta chain was determined in a study of control samples from healthy donors and cancer patients. Sequenced by immunoSEQ multiplex PCR; TCRdb stores in-frame clones only, minus some. The repertoire holds 80,000 to 100,000 clones, around three quarters seen once, with about 10% in the top ten. This CDR3 is built from 17 residues. Germline CDR1 and CDR2: SGHTA and FQGNSA. V was clipped by 0 bases and J by 2 bases, with 17 bases between them. The chain has TRBV7-2 and TRBJ2-7; D gene ambiguous. The clonotype comes from a woman in her twenties or thirties in good health. Sequenced input: blood. The CDR3 DNA reads TGTGCCAGCAGCTTAGCGCGGAGTCGCCGTAATACCTACGAGCAGTACTTC. It specifies CASSLARSRRNTYEQYF. The full variable domain, rest sourced from reference TRBV7-2 and TRBJ2-7, is GAGVSQSPSNKVTEKGKDVELRCDPISGHTALYWYRQSLGQGLEFLIYFQGNSAPDKSGLPSDRFSAERTGGSVSTLTIQRTQQEDSAVYLCASSLARSRRNTYEQYFGPGTRLTVT.